This T cell receptor (beta chain) was sequenced for a study of shared clonotypes between healthy human individuals. At the level of the study: For every donor, three CD4 naive, three CD4 memory, two CD8 naive and one CD8 memory plates were used. Overall study results and limits: Between a handful of donors, naive CD4 clonotypes were shared at a level of around 5.2%. Naive subsets usually exceeded memory subsets in estimated richness.

Every donor, a Caucasian adult, lived in Nashville, Tennessee. Clones were sequenced by immunoSEQ multiplex PCR, and TCRdb holds only the in-frame ones, with some missing. Of approximately 1,500,000 clones in the sample, around 97% are singletons; the top ten hold 1.2%. On this clone: The antigen is not known.

This receptor was obtained from a man between 25 and 39 years old in good health. The sample consisted of naive CD4+ T cells sorted from blood. Subset: CD45RA+ positively selected.

The CDR3 reads CAATTSGGEKLFF. The CDR3 region has the DNA TGTGCCGCCACAACGTCAGGAGGAGAAAAACTGTTTTTT. This sequence joins TRBV10-3 and TRBJ1-4; D uncertain. CDR1 is ENHRY, CDR2 SYGVKD, per germline. Trimming stripped 11 bases from V and 8 bases from J, with 18 bases between. This CDR3 is 13 amino acids long.